The clone carrying this TCR beta chain appeared once. Through a sample-barcoded 5' primer and a J-beta primer mix, a second PCR was run for roughly 6 to 12 cycles. From the 5' RACE reads, TCRdb called clonotypes with MiXCR, one entry per CDR3 protein. The sample holds 1.5 million to 2 million distinct CDR3 sequences; approximately 39% are singletons and the top ten take under 25%. This specimen comes from a study of blood T cells in healthy people across ages. The CDR3 consists of 21 residues. Trimming at V came to 5 bases and at J to 5 bases, leaving 23 bases not matched to a gene. The TCR originated in a human donor in good health. Sample: blood. The genes are TRBV12-3 or TRBV12-4 and TRBJ2-3; 12 nucleotides match TRBD1. In nucleotides, the CDR3 is TGTGCCAGCAGTCCCCACCGGGACAGGGGGCTCTGGCGGGGGGCGAGAGATACGCAGTATTTT. Translated, it gives CASSPHRDRGLWRGARDTQYF.